Given below is one TCR beta chain in context. Data came from immunoSEQ multiplex PCR; TCRdb stores just in-frame clones and leaves some out. The data show 300,000 to 400,000 clones, about 82% seen once. The data were taken from a study of Ad26.COV2.S vaccination and SARS-CoV-2 variants. Treatment in this sample: approximately 18 received Ad26.COV2.S at low or high dose, single or two shots; roughly five received placebo; per-sample allocation not given. After the first vaccine or placebo injection, samples were drawn on day 63. J lost 4 bases, V lost 5 bases, and 7 bases had no gene match. Germline lookup yields CDR1 MDHEN and CDR2 SYDVKM. The CDR3 is made up of 14 amino acids.

The sequence came from a person aged 18-60 years who received the Ad26.COV2.S COVID-19 vaccine or a placebo. This rearrangement joins TRBV28 to TRBJ2-7; TRBD1 agrees at 8 bases. The material was peripheral blood, obtained in a trial of Ad26.COV2.S vaccine versus placebo. The CDR3 nucleotides are TGTGCCAGCAGTCCTACCCGGACAGGGTACGAGCAGTACTTC. This codes for CASSPTRTGYEQYF. Looking up the rest from reference TRBV28 and TRBJ2-7 gives the full variable domain: DVKVTQSSRYLVKRTGEKVFLECVQDMDHENMFWYRQDPGLGLRLIYFSYDVKMKEKGDIPEGYSVSREKKERFSLILESASTNQTSMYLCASSPTRTGYEQYFGPGTRLTVT.